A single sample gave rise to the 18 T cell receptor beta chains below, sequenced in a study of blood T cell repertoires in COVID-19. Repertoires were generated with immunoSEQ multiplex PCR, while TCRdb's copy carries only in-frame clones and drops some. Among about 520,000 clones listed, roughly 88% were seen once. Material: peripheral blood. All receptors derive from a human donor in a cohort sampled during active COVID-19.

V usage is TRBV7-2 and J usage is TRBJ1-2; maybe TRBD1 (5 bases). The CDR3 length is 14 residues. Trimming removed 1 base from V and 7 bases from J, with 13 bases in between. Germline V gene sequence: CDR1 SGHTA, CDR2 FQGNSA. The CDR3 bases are TGTGCCAGCAGCTTAGGGCCAGGGATGTCTGGCTACACCTTC. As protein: CASSLGPGMSGYTF.

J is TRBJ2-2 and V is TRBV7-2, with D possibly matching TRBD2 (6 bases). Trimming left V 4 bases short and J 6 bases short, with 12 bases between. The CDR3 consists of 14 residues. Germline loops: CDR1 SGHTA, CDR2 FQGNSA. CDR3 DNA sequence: TGTGCCAGCAGCTCCGACTGGGGGGCCGGGGAGCTGTTTTTT. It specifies CASSSDWGAGELFF.

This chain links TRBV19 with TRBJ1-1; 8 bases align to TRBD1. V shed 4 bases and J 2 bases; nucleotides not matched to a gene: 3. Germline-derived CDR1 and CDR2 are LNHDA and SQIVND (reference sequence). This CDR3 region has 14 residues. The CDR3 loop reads CASSNTGGNTEAFF. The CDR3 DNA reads TGTGCCAGTAGTAATACAGGGGGAAACACTGAAGCTTTCTTT.

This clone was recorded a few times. This CDR3 is CASSAPGTAFRVEKLFF. The CDR3 DNA follows: TGTGCCAGCAGTGCACCCGGGACAGCGTTTCGCGTTGAAAAACTGTTTTTT. This chain links TRBV28 with TRBJ1-4; 7 bases fit TRBD1. CDR1 and CDR2 from the germline V gene are MDHEN and SYDVKM. After removal of 5 bases from V and 7 bases from J, the junction contained 16 bases not matched to a gene. CDR3 length equals 17 residues.

Written as DNA, the CDR3 is TGTGCCAGCAGTCCAGCGGCTAGGCCCAGGGGACCAGATACGCAGTATTTT. This sequence encodes CASSPAARPRGPDTQYF. The chain is built from TRBV6-2 or TRBV6-3 and TRBJ2-3; a possible D gene is TRBD1 (6 bases). Germline CDR1 is MNHEY and CDR2 is SVGEGT. With 5 bases removed from V and 4 bases from J, the gap between germline ends came to 22 bases. The CDR3 spans 17 residues.

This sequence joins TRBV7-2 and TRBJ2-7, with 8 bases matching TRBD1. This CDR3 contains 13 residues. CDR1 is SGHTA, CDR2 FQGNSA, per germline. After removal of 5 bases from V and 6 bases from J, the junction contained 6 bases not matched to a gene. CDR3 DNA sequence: TGTGCCAGCAGCACATCCGACAGGGGCGAGCAGTACTTC. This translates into CASSTSDRGEQYF.

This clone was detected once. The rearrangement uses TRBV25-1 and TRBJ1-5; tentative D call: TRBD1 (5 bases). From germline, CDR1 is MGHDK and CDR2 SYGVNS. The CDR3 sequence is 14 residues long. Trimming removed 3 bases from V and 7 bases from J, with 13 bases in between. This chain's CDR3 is CASSDRQGTQPQHF. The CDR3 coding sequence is TGTGCCAGCAGTGATCGTCAGGGAACCCAGCCCCAGCATTTT.

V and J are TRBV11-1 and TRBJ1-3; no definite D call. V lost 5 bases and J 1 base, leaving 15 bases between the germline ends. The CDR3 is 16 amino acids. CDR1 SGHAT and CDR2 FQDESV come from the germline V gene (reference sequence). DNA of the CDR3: TGTGCCAGCAGCCCCCGGAGAGGAAATTCTGGAAACACCATATATTTT. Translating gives CASSPRRGNSGNTIYF.

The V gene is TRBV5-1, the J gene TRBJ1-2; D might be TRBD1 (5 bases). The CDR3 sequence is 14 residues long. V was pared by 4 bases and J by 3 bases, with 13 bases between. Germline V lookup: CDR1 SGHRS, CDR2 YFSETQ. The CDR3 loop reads CASSPQGVDYGYTF. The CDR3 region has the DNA TGCGCCAGCAGCCCCCAAGGGGTCGACTATGGCTACACCTTC.

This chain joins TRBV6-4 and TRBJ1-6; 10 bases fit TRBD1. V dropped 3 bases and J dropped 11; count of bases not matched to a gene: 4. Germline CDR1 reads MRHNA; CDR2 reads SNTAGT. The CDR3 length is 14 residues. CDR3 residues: CASSEGQGYAPLHF. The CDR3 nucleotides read TGTGCCAGCAGTGAGGGACAGGGGTATGCACCCCTCCACTTT.

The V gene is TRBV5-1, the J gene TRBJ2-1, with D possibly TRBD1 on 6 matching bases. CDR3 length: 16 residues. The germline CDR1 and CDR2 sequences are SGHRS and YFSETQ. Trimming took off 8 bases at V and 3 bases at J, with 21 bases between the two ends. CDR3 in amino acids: CASSLSFTGSYNEQFF. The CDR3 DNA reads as TGCGCCAGTTCACTCTCGTTCACAGGGAGCTACAATGAGCAGTTCTTC.

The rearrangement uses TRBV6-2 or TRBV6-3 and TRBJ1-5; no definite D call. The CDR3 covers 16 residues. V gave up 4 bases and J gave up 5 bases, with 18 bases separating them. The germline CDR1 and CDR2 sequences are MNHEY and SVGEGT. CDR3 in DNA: TGTGCCAGCAGTTCTGTGAGGGTTTTCGCGGATCAGCCCCAGCATTTT. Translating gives CASSSVRVFADQPQHF.

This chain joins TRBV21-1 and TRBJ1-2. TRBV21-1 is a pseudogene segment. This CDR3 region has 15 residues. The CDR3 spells CASNGGNGSNYGYTF. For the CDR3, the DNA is TGTGCCAGCAACGGAGGGAACGGTTCGAACTATGGCTACACCTTC.

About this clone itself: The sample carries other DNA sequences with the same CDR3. CDR3 sequence (DNA): TGTGCCAGCAGGAACAGGGGACTGGGCACAGATACGCAGTATTTT. Protein product: CASRNRGLGTDTQYF. V gene TRBV27 combines with J gene TRBJ2-3, with D perhaps TRBD1 (7 bases). Trimming cost V 6 bases and J 1 base, with 14 bases left between them. The CDR3 is made up of 15 amino acids. Germline assignment: CDR1 MNHEY and CDR2 SMNVEV (reference sequence).

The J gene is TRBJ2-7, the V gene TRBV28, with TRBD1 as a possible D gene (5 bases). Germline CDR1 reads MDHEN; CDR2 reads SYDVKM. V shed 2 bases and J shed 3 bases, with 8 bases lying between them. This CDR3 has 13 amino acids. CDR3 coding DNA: TGTGCCAGCAGTTTAACAGGATACTACGAGCAGTACTTC. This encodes CASSLTGYYEQYF.

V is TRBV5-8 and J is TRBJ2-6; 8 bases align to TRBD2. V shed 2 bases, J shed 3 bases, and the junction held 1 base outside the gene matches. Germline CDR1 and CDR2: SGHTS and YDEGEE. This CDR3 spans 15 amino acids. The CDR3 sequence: CASSLSGGGANVLTF. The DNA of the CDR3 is TGTGCCAGCAGCTTAAGCGGGGGTGGGGCCAACGTCCTGACTTTC.

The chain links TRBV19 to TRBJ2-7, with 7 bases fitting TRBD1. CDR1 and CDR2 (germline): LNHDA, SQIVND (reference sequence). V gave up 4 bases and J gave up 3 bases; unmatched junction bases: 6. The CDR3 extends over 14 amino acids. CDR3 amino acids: CASSTDRDLYEQYF. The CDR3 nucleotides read TGTGCCAGTAGTACCGACAGGGACCTCTACGAGCAGTACTTC.

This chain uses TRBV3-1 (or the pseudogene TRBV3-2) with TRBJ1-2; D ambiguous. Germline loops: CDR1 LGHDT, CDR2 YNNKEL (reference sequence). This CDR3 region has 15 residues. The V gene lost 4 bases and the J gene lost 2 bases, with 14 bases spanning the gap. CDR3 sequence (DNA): TGTGCCAGCAGCCTGCGGAGTCAGAGCAACTATGGCTACACCTTC. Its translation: CASSLRSQSNYGYTF.